This T cell receptor (beta chain) emerged from a study of control samples from healthy donors and cancer patients. V was trimmed by 0 bases and J by 7 bases, leaving 4 bases between them. This CDR3 has 13 residues. The germline gives CDR1 MNHEY, CDR2 SVGAGI. The data were produced by immunoSEQ multiplex PCR, yet TCRdb's version contains in-frame clones alone and is incomplete. The table shows under 85,000 clones, with roughly nine tenths occurring only once. The specimen was PBMCs. The genes are TRBV6-5 and TRBJ1-6; D gene ambiguous. This clonotype was sampled from a man aged 60-69 years with colorectal cancer. CDR3 sequence reads: CASSYSENSPLHF. The CDR3 DNA reads as TGTGCCAGCAGTTACTCTGAAAATTCACCCCTCCACTTT.